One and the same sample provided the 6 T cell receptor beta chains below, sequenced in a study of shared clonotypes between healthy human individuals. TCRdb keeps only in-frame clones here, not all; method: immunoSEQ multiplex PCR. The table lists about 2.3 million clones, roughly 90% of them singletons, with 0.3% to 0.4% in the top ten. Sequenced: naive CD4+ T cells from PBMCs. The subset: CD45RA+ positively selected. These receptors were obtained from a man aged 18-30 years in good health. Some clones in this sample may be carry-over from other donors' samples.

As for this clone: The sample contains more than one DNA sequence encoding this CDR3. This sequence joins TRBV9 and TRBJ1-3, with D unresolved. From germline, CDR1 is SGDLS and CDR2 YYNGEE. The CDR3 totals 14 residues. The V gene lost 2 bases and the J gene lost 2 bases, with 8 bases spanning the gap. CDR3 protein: CASSVTDPGNTIYF. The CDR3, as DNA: TGTGCCAGCAGCGTTACGGATCCTGGAAACACCATATATTTT.

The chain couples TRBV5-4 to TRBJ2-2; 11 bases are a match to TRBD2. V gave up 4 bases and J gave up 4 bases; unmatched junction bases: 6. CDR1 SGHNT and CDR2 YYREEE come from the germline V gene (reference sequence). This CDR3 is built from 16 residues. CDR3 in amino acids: CASSTISGRVTGELFF. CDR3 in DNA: TGTGCCAGCAGCACCATTAGCGGGAGGGTCACCGGGGAGCTGTTTTTT.

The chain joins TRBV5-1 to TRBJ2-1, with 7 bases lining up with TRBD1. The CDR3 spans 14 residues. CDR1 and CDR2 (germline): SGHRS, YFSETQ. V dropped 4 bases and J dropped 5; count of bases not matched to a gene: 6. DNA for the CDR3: TGCGCCAGCAGCAGGGACAGAAAAAACAATGAGCAGTTCTTC. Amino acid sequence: CASSRDRKNNEQFF.

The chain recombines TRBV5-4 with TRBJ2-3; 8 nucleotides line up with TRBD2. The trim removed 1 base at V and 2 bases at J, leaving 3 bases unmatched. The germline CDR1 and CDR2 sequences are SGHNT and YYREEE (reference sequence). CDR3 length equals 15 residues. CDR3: CASSLWRGDTDTQYF. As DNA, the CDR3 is TGTGCCAGCAGCTTGTGGCGGGGGGACACAGATACGCAGTATTTT.

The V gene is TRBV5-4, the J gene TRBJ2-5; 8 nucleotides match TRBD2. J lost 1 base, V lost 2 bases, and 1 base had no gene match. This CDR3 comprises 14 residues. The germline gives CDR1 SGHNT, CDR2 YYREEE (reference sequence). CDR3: CASSLREGQETQYF. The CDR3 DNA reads TGTGCCAGCAGCTTACGGGAGGGCCAAGAGACCCAGTACTTC.

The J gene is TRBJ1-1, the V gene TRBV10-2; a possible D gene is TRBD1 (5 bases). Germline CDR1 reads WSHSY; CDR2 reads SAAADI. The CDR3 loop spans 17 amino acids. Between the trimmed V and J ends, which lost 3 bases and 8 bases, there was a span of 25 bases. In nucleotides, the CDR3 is TGCGCCAGCAGTGAAGGAGGGAGAACAGGCGAACCTTACGAAGCTTTCTTT. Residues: CASSEGGRTGEPYEAFF.